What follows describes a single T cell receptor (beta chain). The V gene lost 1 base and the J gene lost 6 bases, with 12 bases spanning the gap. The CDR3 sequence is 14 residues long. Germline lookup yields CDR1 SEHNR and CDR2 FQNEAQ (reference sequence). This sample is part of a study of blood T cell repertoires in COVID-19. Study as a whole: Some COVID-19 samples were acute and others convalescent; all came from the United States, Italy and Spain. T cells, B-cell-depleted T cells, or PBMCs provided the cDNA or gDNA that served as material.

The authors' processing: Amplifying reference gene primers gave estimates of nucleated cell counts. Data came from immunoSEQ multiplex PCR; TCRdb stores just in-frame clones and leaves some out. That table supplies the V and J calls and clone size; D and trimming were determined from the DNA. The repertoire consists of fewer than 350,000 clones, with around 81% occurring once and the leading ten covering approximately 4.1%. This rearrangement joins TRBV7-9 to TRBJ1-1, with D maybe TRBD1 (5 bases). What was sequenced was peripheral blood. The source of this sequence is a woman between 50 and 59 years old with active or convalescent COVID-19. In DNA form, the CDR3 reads TGTGCCAGCAGCTTAGTAGGGCCGGGGGCTGAAGCTTTCTTT. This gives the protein CASSLVGPGAEAFF.